This is a list of T cell receptor beta chains from one sample in a study of OX40 agonist ivuxolimab in advanced cancers. TCRdb's table, derived via immunoSEQ multiplex PCR, lists solely in-frame clones and lacks some. Among roughly 40,000 clones listed, around nine tenths were seen once. The specimen was CD4+ or CD8+ T cells sorted from blood, collected in a trial of the OX40 agonist ivuxolimab. The receptor source for this set is an adult with an advanced solid tumor such as melanoma, head and neck, liver or kidney cancer. The CDR3 runs from the conserved cysteine through the conserved F or W. D genes are given only for firm matches. Not all rows give a size; the values are once, few, many and, for expanded clones, a class.

j_gene: TRBJ2-4; abundance: NA; v_gene: TRBV7-9; d_gene: NA; CDR3aa: CASSLGGQIAKNIQYF; CDR3nt: TGTGCCAGCAGCCTAGGTGGGCAAATAGCCAAAAACATTCAGTACTTC
j_gene: TRBJ2-7; abundance: NA; v_gene: TRBV30; d_gene: NA; CDR3aa: CAWSPLEWTYEQYF; CDR3nt: TGTGCCTGGAGCCCTTTAGAATGGACCTACGAGCAGTACTTC
j_gene: TRBJ1-1; abundance: NA; v_gene: TRBV19; d_gene: NA; CDR3aa: CASKAGRGTEAFF; CDR3nt: TGTGCCAGTAAGGCGGGCAGGGGCACTGAAGCTTTCTTT
j_gene: TRBJ1-1; abundance: NA; v_gene: TRBV5-8; d_gene: TRBD1; CDR3aa: CASRRTGGTEAFF; CDR3nt: TGTGCCAGCAGACGTACAGGGGGCACTGAAGCTTTCTTT
j_gene: TRBJ1-1; abundance: NA; v_gene: TRBV7-8; d_gene: NA; CDR3aa: CASSFVSNTEAFF; CDR3nt: TGTGCCAGCAGCTTTGTGTCGAACACTGAAGCTTTCTTT
j_gene: TRBJ1-6; abundance: NA; v_gene: TRBV5-5; d_gene: NA; CDR3aa: CASSTVGRSSYNSPLHF; CDR3nt: TGTGCCAGCAGCACCGTGGGCAGAAGCTCCTATAATTCACCCCTCCACTTT
j_gene: TRBJ2-2; abundance: once; v_gene: TRBV7-6; d_gene: TRBD2; CDR3aa: CASSLAGRGNTGELFF; CDR3nt: TGTGCCAGCAGCTTAGCGGGGAGGGGAAACACCGGGGAGCTGTTTTTT
j_gene: TRBJ2-1; abundance: NA; v_gene: TRBV27; d_gene: TRBD1; CDR3aa: CASSPGTGWNEQFF; CDR3nt: TGTGCCAGCAGTCCCGGGACAGGGTGGAATGAGCAGTTCTTC
j_gene: TRBJ2-2; abundance: NA; v_gene: TRBV15; d_gene: NA; CDR3aa: CATSRAGNTGELFF; CDR3nt: TGTGCCACCAGCAGAGCAGGGAACACCGGGGAGCTGTTTTTT
j_gene: TRBJ1-2; abundance: NA; v_gene: TRBV12-5; d_gene: NA; CDR3aa: CASGLLGGRGGYTF; CDR3nt: TGTGCTAGTGGTTTGCTCGGGGGGCGCGGGGGCTACACCTTC
j_gene: TRBJ2-7; abundance: NA; v_gene: TRBV15; d_gene: NA; CDR3aa: CATRDPDSSYEQYF; CDR3nt: TGTGCCACCAGAGATCCCGACAGCTCCTACGAGCAGTACTTC
j_gene: TRBJ2-1; abundance: few; v_gene: TRBV4-1; d_gene: TRBD2; CDR3aa: CASSQDPGRAQEQFF; CDR3nt: TGCGCCAGCAGCCAAGATCCCGGGAGGGCACAGGAGCAGTTCTTC
j_gene: TRBJ1-5; abundance: NA; v_gene: TRBV7-6; d_gene: NA; CDR3aa: CASSLASGINQPQHF; CDR3nt: TGTGCCAGCAGCTTAGCATCAGGGATCAATCAGCCCCAGCATTTT
j_gene: TRBJ1-2; abundance: few; v_gene: TRBV9; d_gene: NA; CDR3aa: CASSPRTDHYGYTF; CDR3nt: TGTGCCAGCAGCCCACGGACAGACCATTATGGCTACACCTTC
j_gene: TRBJ2-7; abundance: NA; v_gene: TRBV4-2; d_gene: TRBD2; CDR3aa: CASSQDGPLAGGRSYEQYF; CDR3nt: TGTGCCAGCAGCCAAGACGGTCCCTTGGCGGGAGGCCGCTCCTACGAGCAGTACTTC
j_gene: TRBJ1-1; abundance: NA; v_gene: TRBV7-6; d_gene: NA; CDR3aa: CASSYGGRGTEAFF; CDR3nt: TGTGCCAGCAGCTATGGGGGGCGAGGTACTGAAGCTTTCTTT
j_gene: TRBJ2-7; abundance: once; v_gene: TRBV6-6; d_gene: NA; CDR3aa: CASSYSGEQYF; CDR3nt: TGTGCCAGCAGTTACTCGGGAGAGCAGTACTTC
j_gene: TRBJ1-1; abundance: NA; v_gene: TRBV12-5; d_gene: TRBD1; CDR3aa: CASGAWTGKGNTEAFF; CDR3nt: TGTGCTAGTGGTGCGTGGACAGGGAAAGGAAACACTGAAGCTTTCTTT
j_gene: TRBJ2-6; abundance: NA; v_gene: TRBV4-3; d_gene: TRBD1; CDR3aa: CASSQTRGQRSGANVLTF; CDR3nt: TGCGCCAGCAGCCAAACCAGGGGGCAACGCTCTGGGGCCAACGTCCTGACTTTC
j_gene: TRBJ2-7; abundance: NA; v_gene: TRBV27; d_gene: TRBD2; CDR3aa: CASSLTGTSGYEQYF; CDR3nt: TGTGCCAGCAGTTTAACCGGGACTAGCGGGTACGAGCAGTACTTC
j_gene: TRBJ1-2; abundance: NA; v_gene: TRBV14; d_gene: NA; CDR3aa: CASSQDQWGPYGYTF; CDR3nt: TGTGCCAGCAGCCAAGACCAATGGGGGCCGTATGGCTACACCTTC
j_gene: TRBJ2-7; abundance: NA; v_gene: TRBV7-2; d_gene: NA; CDR3aa: CASCPTEFHEQYF; CDR3nt: TGTGCCAGCTGCCCGACAGAGTTCCACGAGCAGTACTTC
j_gene: TRBJ1-1; abundance: NA; v_gene: TRBV9; d_gene: NA; CDR3aa: CASSPGDWERGRGTEAFF; CDR3nt: TGTGCCAGCAGCCCAGGGGACTGGGAACGAGGTAGGGGGACTGAAGCTTTCTTT
j_gene: TRBJ2-1; abundance: NA; v_gene: TRBV27; d_gene: TRBD2; CDR3aa: CATHSGAGADEQFF; CDR3nt: TGTGCCACCCACTCGGGAGCGGGAGCCGATGAGCAGTTCTTC
j_gene: TRBJ1-2; abundance: few; v_gene: TRBV7-9; d_gene: TRBD1; CDR3aa: CASSQGQIRGYTF; CDR3nt: TGTGCCAGCAGCCAGGGACAGATTAGGGGCTACACCTTC
j_gene: TRBJ2-1; abundance: NA; v_gene: TRBV28; d_gene: NA; CDR3aa: CASSLRARYNEQFF; CDR3nt: TGTGCCAGCAGTTTAAGGGCCCGCTACAATGAGCAGTTCTTC
j_gene: TRBJ1-6; abundance: once; v_gene: TRBV5-6; d_gene: NA; CDR3aa: CASSPNLGGNSPLHF; CDR3nt: TGTGCCAGCAGTCCGAACCTAGGGGGTAATTCACCCCTCCACTTT
j_gene: TRBJ2-1; abundance: NA; v_gene: TRBV2; d_gene: NA; CDR3aa: CASSEPSRNEQFF; CDR3nt: TGTGCCAGCAGTGAACCCTCCCGGAATGAGCAGTTCTTC
j_gene: TRBJ1-4; abundance: NA; v_gene: TRBV10-3; d_gene: NA; CDR3aa: CAISESTGSNEKLFF; CDR3nt: TGTGCCATCAGTGAGTCGACGGGGTCCAATGAAAAACTGTTTTTT
j_gene: TRBJ1-1; abundance: NA; v_gene: TRBV7-9; d_gene: TRBD1; CDR3aa: CASSLVGTGGEAFF; CDR3nt: TGTGCCAGCAGCTTAGTCGGGACAGGGGGTGAAGCTTTCTTT